This TCR beta chain was captured in a study of blood T cell repertoires in COVID-19. At the level of the study: Both acute and convalescent COVID-19 samples were obtained from the United States, Italy and Spain. In each case, the material was cDNA or gDNA derived from T cells, B-cell-depleted T cells, or PBMCs.

V lost 8 bases, J lost 2 bases, and 22 bases lay in between. This CDR3 is 16 amino acids long. Germline loops: CDR1 LGHNA, CDR2 YNFKEQ. Source study methods: By means of reference gene primer amplification, nucleated cell counts were estimated. Clones were sequenced by immunoSEQ multiplex PCR, and TCRdb holds only the in-frame ones, with some missing. Clone size and the V and J calls come from that table; the DNA yielded D and trimming. This table holds 84,000 or so clones, more than 80% found once. This clone appeared a single time. V and J are TRBV4-2 and TRBJ2-7; tentative D call: TRBD1 (7 bases). Material for sequencing was peripheral blood. This clonotype was obtained from a human donor in a cohort sampled during active COVID-19. CDR3 in DNA: TGTGCCAGCCGACATACAGGGGCGGGAAGGACCTACGAGCAGTACTTC. Its protein is CASRHTGAGRTYEQYF.